The 22 T cell receptor beta chains below all came from one sample that was sequenced in a study of cytomegalovirus exposure and HLA in healthy donors. 60 Vbeta and 13 Jbeta primers were used in PCR. Here immunoSEQ multiplex PCR was the method, and the copy in TCRdb shows in-frame clones only, minus some. The table includes approximately 150,000 clones, around 76% detected once. Sequencing was done on a sample of PBMCs. These TCRs come from a man in his sixties in good health and CMV-seronegative.

The chain recombines TRBV4-3 with TRBJ2-1; D is ambiguous. V shed 0 bases and J shed 9 bases, with 12 bases lying between them. The germline CDR1 and CDR2 sequences are LGHNA and YSLEER. The CDR3 length is 14 residues. The CDR3 loop reads CASSQDYSRGEQFF. CDR3 in DNA: TGCGCCAGCAGCCAAGATTATAGCCGCGGTGAGCAGTTCTTC.

This clone is a singleton in its sample. The genes are TRBV4-3 and TRBJ2-1; the match to TRBD2 covers 10 bases. The junction had 8 bases not matched to a gene; V was cut back by 3 bases and J by 3 bases. CDR3 length: 17 amino acids. Germline V CDR1 and CDR2: LGHNA, YSLEER. This CDR3 is CASSQEGGTSVYNEQFF. The CDR3 DNA sequence: TGCGCCAGCAGCCAGGAGGGCGGGACTAGCGTCTACAATGAGCAGTTCTTC.

This chain uses TRBV27 with TRBJ1-5; maybe TRBD1 (5 bases). V was cut by 6 bases and J by 1 base, with 13 bases left in between. Germline V gives CDR1 MNHEY, CDR2 SMNVEV (reference sequence). The CDR3 length is 15 residues. The CDR3 protein is CASRPNPGSNQPQHF. In DNA form, the CDR3 reads TGTGCCAGCAGACCCAATCCAGGGAGCAATCAGCCCCAGCATTTT.

J is TRBJ2-5 and V is TRBV7-9; 7 nucleotides align to TRBD2. The germline CDR1 and CDR2 sequences are SEHNR and FQNEAQ (reference sequence). V shed 7 bases, J shed 2 bases, and the junction held 10 bases outside the gene matches. The CDR3 has 15 residues. The CDR3 sequence is CASIAREETQETQYF. The CDR3 nucleotides read TGTGCCAGCATCGCCCGGGAGGAGACTCAAGAGACCCAGTACTTC.

The chain employs TRBV19 and TRBJ1-5, with a tentative D call TRBD1 (5 bases). Germline CDR1 reads LNHDA; CDR2 reads SQIVND (reference sequence). The CDR3 contains 17 residues. V lost 9 bases and J lost 3, with 24 bases in between. CDR3 DNA sequence: TGTGCCAGCCGGACGGGGGTTGGGGGACGGGCCAATCAGCCCCAGCATTTT. Translating gives CASRTGVGGRANQPQHF.

J is TRBJ2-3 and V is TRBV6-6; tentative D call: TRBD2 (5 bases). V was pared by 7 bases and J by 2 bases, with 10 bases between. This CDR3 has 13 amino acids. In germline, CDR1 is MNHNY, CDR2 SVGAGI (reference sequence). The CDR3 DNA is TGTGCCAGCAAGGGAGAAGTCACAGATACGCAGTATTTT. Its translation: CASKGEVTDTQYF.

This CDR3 is CASSQDGNNYGYTF. The CDR3 DNA reads TGTGCCAGCAGCCAAGATGGCAATAACTATGGCTACACCTTC. The V call is TRBV4-2, the J call TRBJ1-2; unclear D gene. With 0 bases removed from V and 1 base from J, the gap between germline ends came to 6 bases. CDR1 and CDR2 from the germline V gene are LGHNA and YNFKEQ. CDR3 length: 14 residues.

The chain employs TRBV19 and TRBJ2-1, with 9 bases lining up with TRBD2. V gave up 4 bases and J gave up 4 bases; unmatched junction bases: 8. Germline V gene lookup returns CDR1 LNHDA and CDR2 SQIVND (reference sequence). The CDR3 has 16 amino acids. DNA of the CDR3: TGTGCCAGTAGTACGGGACTAGCCGATCTTTACAATGAGCAGTTCTTC. Its translation: CASSTGLADLYNEQFF.

V and J are TRBV28 and TRBJ2-5; D call uncertain. The DNA end is a closer match to TRBJ2-7, so the J assignment may be wrong. CDR3 length: 12 amino acids. Germline V CDR1 and CDR2: MDHEN, SYDVKM. In DNA form, the CDR3 reads TGTGCCAGCAGTCCCCAACAGTACGAGCAGTACTTC. Translation gives CASSPQQYEQYF.

The gene calls are TRBV5-1 and TRBJ1-6; 9 nucleotides line up with TRBD1. The germline gives CDR1 SGHRS, CDR2 YFSETQ. The CDR3 length is 15 residues. J was trimmed by 9 bases and V by 4 bases; bases with no gene match: 8. CDR3 bases: TGCGCCAGCAGCGTACAGGGGGCGCTTAGTTCACCCCTCCACTTT. It is translated as CASSVQGALSSPLHF.

The V gene is TRBV19, the J gene TRBJ2-3; 9 nucleotides match TRBD1. V shed 5 bases and J 0 bases; nucleotides not matched to a gene: 6. Germline V gene sequence: CDR1 LNHDA, CDR2 SQIVND (reference sequence). This CDR3 comprises 16 residues. This CDR3 reads CASSSEQGASTDTQYF. The CDR3 bases are TGTGCCAGTAGTTCAGAACAGGGGGCTAGCACAGATACGCAGTATTTT. Full variable domain (rest looked up from reference TRBV19 and TRBJ2-3): DGGITQSPKYLFRKEGQNVTLSCEQNLNHDAMYWYRQDPGQGLRLIYYSQIVNDFQKGDIAEGYSVSREKKESFPLTVTSAQKNPTAFYLCASSSEQGASTDTQYFGPGTRLTVL.

The chain has TRBV25-1 and TRBJ2-2; D is uncertain. Trimming stripped 4 bases from V and 4 bases from J, with 4 bases between. Looked up from germline, CDR1 is MGHDK and CDR2 is SYGVNS. The length of the CDR3 is 12 residues. This CDR3 is CASSVGTGELFF. The DNA of the CDR3 is TGTGCCAGCAGTGTCGGCACCGGGGAGCTGTTTTTT.

The J gene is TRBJ1-5, the V gene TRBV27; maybe TRBD1 (5 bases). From germline, CDR1 is MNHEY and CDR2 SMNVEV (reference sequence). This CDR3 spans 16 amino acids. V was clipped by 0 bases and J by 0 bases, with 9 bases between them. DNA of the CDR3: TGTGCCAGCAGTTTATCGGCAGGGCCTAGCAATCAGCCCCAGCATTTT. It is translated as CASSLSAGPSNQPQHF.

The CDR3 sequence is CASSLANTGYNEQFF. CDR3 nucleotides: TGTGCCAGCAGCTTAGCGAATACAGGATACAATGAGCAGTTCTTC. The rearrangement uses TRBV7-8 and TRBJ2-1; maybe TRBD1 (5 bases). With 0 bases removed from V and 4 bases from J, the gap between germline ends came to 10 bases. Germline assignment: CDR1 SGHVS and CDR2 FQNEAQ. CDR3 length: 15 residues.

J is TRBJ1-1 and V is TRBV2, with 8 nucleotides matching TRBD1. The CDR3 length is 15 residues. Unmatched junction bases numbered 7, after V lost 1 base and J lost 6 bases. Germline CDR1 reads SNHLY; CDR2 reads FYNNEI. The CDR3 bases are TGTGCCAGCAGTGAAGGAACAGGGGGTGGATCTGAAGCTTTCTTT. Amino acids: CASSEGTGGGSEAFF.

The chain has TRBV6-5 and TRBJ1-5; 7 bases are a match to TRBD1. CDR3 length: 15 amino acids. Germline lookup yields CDR1 MNHEY and CDR2 SVGAGI. With 6 bases clipped from V and 0 bases from J, the junction kept 5 bases outside the gene matches. In DNA form, the CDR3 reads TGTGCCAGCAGAAAGACAGGGTATAGCAATCAGCCCCAGCATTTT. Its translation: CASRKTGYSNQPQHF.

The chain carries TRBV4-3 and TRBJ2-7, with 7 positions matching TRBD2. The CDR3 is 17 amino acids. V gave up 0 bases and J gave up 6 bases; unmatched junction bases: 14. Germline V gene sequence: CDR1 LGHNA, CDR2 YSLEER. The CDR3: CASSQDVGSRLAGEQYF. Written as DNA, the CDR3 is TGCGCCAGCAGCCAAGACGTAGGGTCTCGACTAGCCGGCGAGCAGTACTTC.

To note about this clone: This sample also contains other DNA sequences that code for the same CDR3. V is TRBV9 and J is TRBJ2-3; tentatively, D is TRBD2 (5 bases). The V gene's germline CDR1 is SGDLS and CDR2 YYNGEE. Trimming shortened V by 2 bases and J by 6 bases, and 10 bases separated the two germline ends. This CDR3 is built from 13 residues. The CDR3 reads CASSVGSEDTQYF. The CDR3 bases are TGTGCCAGCAGCGTGGGTAGCGAGGATACGCAGTATTTT. The full variable domain, rest sourced from reference TRBV9 and TRBJ2-3, is DSGVTQTPKHLITATGQRVTLRCSPRSGDLSVYWYQQSLDQGLQFLIQYYNGEERAKGNILERFSAQQFPDLHSELNLSSLELGDSALYFCASSVGSEDTQYFGPGTRLTVL.

The chain links TRBV5-1 to TRBJ2-7; 10 nucleotides line up with TRBD1. Germline lookup yields CDR1 SGHRS and CDR2 YFSETQ. J lost 7 bases, V lost 3 bases, and 7 bases had no gene match. This CDR3 is built from 14 residues. The CDR3 coding sequence is TGCGCCAGCAGCTACCGACAGGGGGCAGGGGAGCAGTACTTC. It codes for CASSYRQGAGEQYF.

The rearrangement links TRBV2 to TRBJ2-1, with 7 bases lining up with TRBD1. There are 15 residues in the CDR3. Losses at the gene ends were 8 bases for V and 5 bases for J; bases not matched to a gene: 12. Germline V gives CDR1 SNHLY, CDR2 FYNNEI. Written as DNA, the CDR3 is TGTGCCAGCTCCGCACCGGGACAGCAACACAATGAGCAGTTCTTC. Translating gives CASSAPGQQHNEQFF. Using reference TRBV2 and TRBJ2-1 for the parts outside the CDR3, the full variable domain is EPEVTQTPSHQVTQMGQEVILRCVPISNHLYFYWYRQILGQKVEFLVSFYNNEISEKSEIFDDQFSVERPDGSNFTLKIRSTKLEDSAMYFCASSAPGQQHNEQFFGPGTRLTVL.

This clone has a handful of counts. J is TRBJ1-2 and V is TRBV6-1; D remains unclear. Trimming stripped 5 bases from V and 0 bases from J, with 10 bases between. The germline V gene has CDR1 MNHNS and CDR2 SASEGT. The CDR3 extends over 14 amino acids. DNA for the CDR3: TGTGCCAGCAGTTTTGACACGGCTAACTATGGCTACACCTTC. Amino acid sequence: CASSFDTANYGYTF.

Only one count was recorded for this clone. Written as DNA, the CDR3 is TGTGCCAGCAGCCAAGATCCAGGACAGGGCAGCTCTGGGGCCAACGTCCTGACTTTC. This translates into CASSQDPGQGSSGANVLTF. This chain links TRBV4-2 with TRBJ2-6; 8 bases map to TRBD1. The J segment lost 0 bases and the V segment lost 0 bases, leaving 7 bases of the junction unmatched. The V gene's germline CDR1 is LGHNA and CDR2 YNFKEQ. The CDR3 is 19 amino acids.